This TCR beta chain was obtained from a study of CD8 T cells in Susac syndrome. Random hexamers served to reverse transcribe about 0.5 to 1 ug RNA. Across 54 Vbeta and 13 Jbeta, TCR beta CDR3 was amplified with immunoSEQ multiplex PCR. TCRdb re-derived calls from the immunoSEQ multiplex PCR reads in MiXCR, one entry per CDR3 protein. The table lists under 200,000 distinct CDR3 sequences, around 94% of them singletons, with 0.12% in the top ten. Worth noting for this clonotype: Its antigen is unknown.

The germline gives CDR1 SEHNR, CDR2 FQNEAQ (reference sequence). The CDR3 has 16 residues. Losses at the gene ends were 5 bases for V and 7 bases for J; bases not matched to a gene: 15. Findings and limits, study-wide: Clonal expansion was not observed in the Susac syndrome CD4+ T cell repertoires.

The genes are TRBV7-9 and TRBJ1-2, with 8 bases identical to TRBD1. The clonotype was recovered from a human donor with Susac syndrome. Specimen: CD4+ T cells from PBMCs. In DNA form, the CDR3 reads TGTGCCAGCAGCCCGCTCCCGGCAGGGGGCGTGCCTGGCTACACCTTC. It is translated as CASSPLPAGGVPGYTF.